Sequencing of this T cell receptor beta chain was carried out in a study of stem cell transplantation in POMP-related autoinflammatory disease. Study information: Impaired MHC class I-dependent CD8+ differentiation was hypothesized from defective thymoproteasomes. Pre-transplant patients had naive-skewed CD4+ T cells and few CD8+ T cells. Through one year post-transplant, neutrophils and platelets were 100% of graft donor origin.

TCRdb's table, derived via immunoSEQ multiplex PCR, lists solely in-frame clones and lacks some. The table has roughly 68,000 clones, roughly 88% seen once. As regards this clone: Its antigen remains unknown.

Broader study findings: Patients with PRAID showed a restricted number of unique TRB V-J gene pairings.

The sequence derives from a human patient with POMP-related autoinflammation and immune dysregulation (PRAID). The T cells may come from the graft donor. The sequencing here drew on CD4+ T cells from PBMCs, taken after stem cell transplantation.

The DNA for the CDR3 is TGTGCCAGCAGCTTAGGTGGGGCCGCCAAAAACATTCAGTACTTC. Translated, it gives CASSLGGAAKNIQYF. The rearrangement uses TRBV7-2 and TRBJ2-4, with D maybe TRBD1 (5 bases). Looked up from germline, CDR1 is SGHTA and CDR2 is FQGNSA. The CDR3 loop spans 15 amino acids. V lost 1 base, J lost 1 base, and 8 bases lay in between.